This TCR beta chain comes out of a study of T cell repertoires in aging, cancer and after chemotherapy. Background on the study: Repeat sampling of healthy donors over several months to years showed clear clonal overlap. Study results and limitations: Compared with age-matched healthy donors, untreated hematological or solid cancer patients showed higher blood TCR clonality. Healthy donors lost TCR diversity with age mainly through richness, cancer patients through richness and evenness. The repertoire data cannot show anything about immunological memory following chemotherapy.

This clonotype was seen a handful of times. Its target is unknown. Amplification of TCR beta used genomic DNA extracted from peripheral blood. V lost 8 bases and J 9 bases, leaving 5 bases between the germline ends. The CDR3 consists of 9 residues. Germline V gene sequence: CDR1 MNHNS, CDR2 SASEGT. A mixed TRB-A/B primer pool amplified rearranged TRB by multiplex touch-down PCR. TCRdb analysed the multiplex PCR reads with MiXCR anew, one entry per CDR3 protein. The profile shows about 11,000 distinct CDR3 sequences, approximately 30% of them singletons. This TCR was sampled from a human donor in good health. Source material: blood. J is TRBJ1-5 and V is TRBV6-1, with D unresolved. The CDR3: CASGPPQHF. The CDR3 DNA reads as TGTGCCAGCGGGCCGCCCCAGCATTTT.